This record covers a single T cell receptor (beta chain). Its matching antigen is unknown. The V gene's germline CDR1 is LNHDA and CDR2 SQIVND (reference sequence). The V segment lost 5 bases and the J segment 2 bases; nucleotides outside the gene matches: 8. The CDR3 runs to 16 residues. Repertoires were generated with immunoSEQ multiplex PCR, while TCRdb's copy carries only in-frame clones and drops some. The data contain about 150,000 clones, around 93% of them seen just once; the ten biggest clones take up over 7.5%. The sample belongs to a study of T cell responses to AZD1222 COVID-19 vaccine. Findings and limits, study-wide: The donor cohort was predominantly white British with a female majority, and clonal diversity may have been underestimated. There were vaccine-associated CD4 TCRs across spike, dominant at 160-218 and 743-854.

The TCR comes from an adult in good health. This material consisted of peripheral blood, taken on day 0 of AZD1222 vaccination. The V gene is TRBV19, the J gene TRBJ2-2; 7 nucleotides line up with TRBD2. The CDR3 nucleotides read TGTGCCAGTAGTCCCCGGGGAGGGCTCAACACCGGGGAGCTGTTTTTT. Protein product: CASSPRGGLNTGELFF. The variable domain in full, with the rest retrieved from reference TRBV19 and TRBJ2-2, is DGGITQSPKYLFRKEGQNVTLSCEQNLNHDAMYWYRQDPGQGLRLIYYSQIVNDFQKGDIAEGYSVSREKKESFPLTVTSAQKNPTAFYLCASSPRGGLNTGELFFGEGSRLTVL.